This is a list of T cell receptor beta chains from one sample in a study of Ad26.COV2.S vaccination and SARS-CoV-2 variants. Generated by immunoSEQ multiplex PCR, the TCRdb table keeps only in-frame clones and is missing some. The sample includes 200,000 to 250,000 clones, roughly 88% seen only once; the top ten take about 10%. The sequencing here drew on peripheral blood, taken in a trial of Ad26.COV2.S vaccine versus placebo. These receptors all stem from a person aged 18-65 years who received the Ad26.COV2.S COVID-19 vaccine or a placebo. The CDR3 runs from the conserved cysteine through the conserved F or W. Each record gives: CDR3 DNA, CDR3 protein, V gene, clone size, D gene, J gene. D genes are given only for firm matches. Part of the rows lack a size; the others show once, few, many or a class for expanded clones.

TGTGCCATCCCAACCGGGACAGGGGGAACCGGGGAGCTGTTTTTT,CAIPTGTGGTGELFF,TRBV10-3,-,TRBD1,TRBJ2-2
TGTGCCAGTAGGGTGGGGTGGCAGCCCCAGCATTTT,CASRVGWQPQHF,TRBV19,-,-,TRBJ1-5
TGTGCCTGGAGCGTTAGGGTGAGAGGCCGAAACTATGGCTACACCTTC,CAWSVRVRGRNYGYTF,TRBV30,few,-,TRBJ1-2
TGTGCCAGCAGCCAGGGGCGCGGGGAAAGCAATCAGCCCCAGCATTTT,CASSQGRGESNQPQHF,TRBV7-9,-,-,TRBJ1-5
TGTGCCAGCAAGAGCCAGGGGGCGTGCTACACCTTC,CASKSQGACYTF,TRBV14,-,TRBD1,TRBJ1-2
TGTGCCAGCAGACGGACAGGGGGCTCCGGGGGCGAGCAGTACTTC,CASRRTGGSGGEQYF,TRBV4-2,-,TRBD1,TRBJ2-7
TGTGCCAGCAGCGTAGAGGACAGGGTAAACACTGAAGCTTTCTTT,CASSVEDRVNTEAFF,TRBV9,few,TRBD1,TRBJ1-1
TGTGCCAGCAGCTTAGTGGGGACAGGGGGCACGAATGAGCAGTTCTTC,CASSLVGTGGTNEQFF,TRBV7-9,-,TRBD1,TRBJ2-1
TGTGCCAGCAGCCAAGCAAGCAGCGAGCAGTTCTTC,CASSQASSEQFF,TRBV3-1/TRBV3-2,-,-,TRBJ2-1
TGTGCCAGCAGTATTAAGTTCGGGGGCACTGAAGCTTTCTTT,CASSIKFGGTEAFF,TRBV25-1,-,-,TRBJ1-1
TGCGCCAGCAGCCAAGAAGGGATTCAGCCCCAGCATTTT,CASSQEGIQPQHF,TRBV4-1,-,-,TRBJ1-5
TGTGCCAGCAGCCCCCTGGGAGAGACCACCTACGAGCAGTACTTC,CASSPLGETTYEQYF,TRBV6-5,-,-,TRBJ2-7
TGCGCCAGCAGCCCTCGGGGACTGACAGGGATTAACTATGGCTACACCTTC,CASSPRGLTGINYGYTF,TRBV5-1,-,TRBD1,TRBJ1-2
TGTGCCAGCAAAGGGGGACGAAACACCATATATTTT,CASKGGRNTIYF,TRBV6-5,once,-,TRBJ1-3
TGTGCCAGCTCACCGACTCCAAGTCCCGTCTATGGCTACACCTTC,CASSPTPSPVYGYTF,TRBV18,once,-,TRBJ1-2
TGTGCCAGCAGCTCTACCTACACGGGGCGAGAGACCCAGTACTTC,CASSSTYTGRETQYF,TRBV5-4,-,-,TRBJ2-5
TGCGCCAGCAGCTGGACAGAGAGTACCGCCTACGAGCAGTACTTC,CASSWTESTAYEQYF,TRBV5-1,-,-,TRBJ2-7